This T cell receptor beta chain appears in the sequencing data of a study of spatial heterogeneity in lung cancer. This clonotype showed up many times. The antigen is unknown. Each CDR3 protein is one row after TCRdb ran MiXCR on the 5' RACE reads. This table has 12,000 or so distinct CDR3 sequences, roughly 15% appearing once. There are 16 residues in the CDR3. Trimming at V came to 6 bases and at J to 7 bases, leaving 9 bases not matched to a gene. Time point given: sample taken at primary tumor resection. Study-wide results and caveats: Expanded intratumoral alpha and beta TCR counts tracked tumor mutation counts.

The gene calls are TRBV12-3 or TRBV12-4 and TRBJ2-2, with 12 bases matching TRBD1. Source: lung tumor tissue, taken at surgery. The receptor's source is a male donor with early-stage non-small cell lung cancer. The CDR3 sequence is CASSPSGQGAGGELFF. CDR3 sequence (DNA): TGTGCCAGCAGCCCCTCGGGACAGGGGGCCGGCGGGGAGCTGTTTTTT.